The subject of this entry is one T cell receptor (beta chain). The table lists this clonotype with a few counts. The antigen this receptor binds is unknown. No base-level quality is on record; no much larger clone is a single base apart. These data belong to a study of spatial heterogeneity in lung cancer (dated by TCRdb to between 2018 and 2021). About the study as a whole: Beta-chain transcripts were consistently detected in greater numbers than alpha-chain transcripts, which likely reflected higher beta-chain transcript abundance. In the raw uncorrected reads, each unique combination of TCR and UMI appeared more than ten times on average. A strong correlation was found between TCR transcript counts in tumor regions and a T cell transcriptional module score from matched bulk RNA-seq. The study quantitatively compared TCR alpha and beta repertoires across multiple tumor regions, matched nontumor lung and blood in non-small cell lung cancer. Nonsynonymous mutation counts, determined by whole-exome sequencing of tumor tissue, were related to TCR repertoire features. At surgery, both alpha and beta chains were TCR-sequenced in some 220 tumor regions, fewer than 65 matched nontumor lung samples and just over 55 PBMC samples.

Library method: 5' RACE. These reads were obtained on a NextSeq 500. The TCR library protocol attached a unique molecular identifier to each TCR cDNA molecule to allow correction of PCR and sequencing errors. Turning to the authors' computational methods: Decombinator tools were used for TCR identification, UMI-based error correction and CDR3 extraction. Expanded TCRs were defined as those above a frequency of 2 per 1,000, corresponding to the top 1% of the tumor frequency distribution. Expanded tumor TCRs statistically deemed absent (corrected P<0.05) from at least one tumor region were classed as regional, and all other expanded tumor TCRs were classed as ubiquitous. Each repertoire was subsampled 100 times to 5,000 TCRs, after which Renyi diversity was computed with the R vegan package. To build CDR3 similarity networks, amino acid triplet string-kernel similarity was used, and CDR3s were connected when their pairwise similarity was above 0.82. TCRdb ran its own pipeline on the public reads, namely fastp trimming at Q25 and MiXCR clone calling, and kept in-frame beta chains. When rows share a CDR3 protein, they turn into one entry using the most common DNA and genes. TCRdb, not the authors, supplied the V and J calls. The sample table contains more than 25,000 distinct CDR3 sequences; only one count was recorded for around 6.9% of them. Clones ranked in the top ten supply approximately 23% of the sample.

CDR3 length: 13 amino acids, cysteine to phenylalanine. CDR3 DNA only is kept here, 39 bases in frame from base 1. V and J are trimmed by 5 bases and 5 bases, and the gene matches miss 3 bases of the junction. Reading the germline V gene (reference sequence) gives CDR1 LGHDT and CDR2 YNNKEL. Results the study describes overall, beyond this receptor: Counts of ubiquitous and regional expanded TCRs were found to correlate with counts of ubiquitous and regional nonsynonymous mutations, respectively. Confirming at a functional level the hypothesis that regional TCRs recognize regional mutations was considered to require additional single-cell paired TCR alpha and beta sequencing. TCR-seq coverage of tumor T cells was estimated to be only roughly 7.5% for alpha chains and about 13% for beta chains. The number of expanded intratumoral alpha and beta TCRs correlated with the tumor nonsynonymous mutation count.

The sample's time point label, in plain terms: sample taken at primary tumor resection. Donors were under 95 patients with early-stage, untreated non-small cell lung cancer from the lung TRACERx cohort. Without any cell sorting, TCR sequencing was performed on whole RNA extracted either from tumor and nontumor lung tissue or from cryopreserved PBMC samples. Patients were selected for TCR sequencing only if sufficient RNA was available from at least two tumor regions. Before being selected, tumor and adjacent nontumor lung specimens were reviewed by a lung pathologist. The source of this sequence is a male donor with early-stage non-small cell lung cancer. Sequences were derived from lung tumor tissue, sampled at surgery. The chain is assembled from TRBV3-1 and TRBJ2-3; 8 central nucleotides agree with TRBD2. The CDR3 reads CASSARGGDTQYF. The DNA sequence is as follows: TGTGCCAGCAGCGCCCGGGGGGGAGATACGCAGTATTTT.